The 6 T cell receptor beta chains below all came from one sample that was sequenced in a study of a mutant IDH1 vaccine in newly diagnosed glioma. Using immunoSEQ multiplex PCR, the repertoire was profiled, and TCRdb retains in-frame clones only, with some absent. The table shows fewer than 55,000 clones, with less than 70% occurring only once. Time point reported: week 47, end of study. Mutant IDH1 20-mer peptide, at 300 ug, made up each vaccine dose, with topical imiquimod. These receptors' targets are unknown. The specimen was peripheral blood mononuclear cells (PBMCs), collected from a glioma patient whose treatment included an IDH1 peptide vaccine. Receptor source: a man aged 35-49 years with glioma. Some clones in this sample may be carry-over from other donors' samples.

The chain has TRBV6-5 and TRBJ1-5; no clear D. CDR1 MNHEY and CDR2 SVGAGI come from the germline V gene. V lost 5 bases and J 2 bases, leaving 10 bases between the germline ends. CDR3 length equals 14 residues. The CDR3 DNA reads TGTGCCAGCAGTCGACGGGAGGGCAATCAGCCCCAGCATTTT. Amino acid sequence: CASSRREGNQPQHF.

This chain links TRBV19 with TRBJ1-1, with D possibly being TRBD1 (6 bases). Trimming pared 8 bases from V and 5 bases from J, leaving 15 bases between. The CDR3 is 13 residues long. Germline V gives CDR1 LNHDA, CDR2 SQIVND (reference sequence). The CDR3 sequence is CASDWGGWTEAFF. The CDR3 DNA sequence: TGTGCCAGTGATTGGGGGGGCTGGACTGAAGCTTTCTTT. Full variable domain (outside the CDR3, taken from reference TRBV19 and TRBJ1-1): DGGITQSPKYLFRKEGQNVTLSCEQNLNHDAMYWYRQDPGQGLRLIYYSQIVNDFQKGDIAEGYSVSREKKESFPLTVTSAQKNPTAFYLCASDWGGWTEAFFGQGTRLTVV.

This clone was observed a few times. The gene calls are TRBV5-6 and TRBJ1-6; the match to TRBD1 covers 8 bases. CDR1 and CDR2 (germline): SGHDT, YYEEEE. The length of the CDR3 is 13 residues. V lost 5 bases and J lost 9; bases outside the gene matches: 4. The CDR3 spells CASRPGTGSPLHF. In DNA, the CDR3 is TGTGCCAGCAGGCCAGGGACAGGTTCACCCCTCCACTTT.

The chain recombines TRBV5-6 with TRBJ2-1; weak D call: TRBD2 (5 bases). Germline-derived CDR1 and CDR2 are SGHDT and YYEEEE. V was trimmed by 4 bases and J by 4 bases, leaving 15 bases between them. CDR3 length equals 15 residues. DNA for the CDR3: TGTGCCAGCAGCCTAGCCCCTACGCCTTACAATGAGCAGTTCTTC. Its protein is CASSLAPTPYNEQFF. The variable domain in full, with the rest retrieved from reference TRBV5-6 and TRBJ2-1, is DAGVTQSPTHLIKTRGQQVTLRCSPKSGHDTVSWYQQALGQGPQFIFQYYEEEERQRGNFPDRFSGHQFPNYSSELNVNALLLGDSALYLCASSLAPTPYNEQFFGPGTRLTVL.

CDR3 in DNA: TGTGCCAGCAGCTTAGTGGGAGGGAACACCGGGGAGCTGTTTTTT. Protein product: CASSLVGGNTGELFF. The gene calls are TRBV7-9 and TRBJ2-2; D is possibly TRBD2 (6 bases). V was shortened by 1 base and J by 1 base, with 7 bases between the two germline ends. Germline loops: CDR1 SEHNR, CDR2 FQNEAQ (reference sequence). CDR3 length: 15 amino acids.

This rearrangement joins TRBV6-5 to TRBJ1-2; possible D gene TRBD1, 6 bases. V lost 2 bases and J lost 4, with 14 bases in between. The CDR3 is 15 amino acids. CDR1 and CDR2 (germline): MNHEY, SVGAGI. This CDR3 is CASSYEGGLGYGYTF. The CDR3 nucleotides read TGTGCCAGCAGTTACGAGGGGGGCCTCGGCTATGGCTACACCTTC.